A single sample gave rise to the 14 T cell receptor beta chains below, sequenced in a study of sequential checkpoint blockade in melanoma. Treatment: randomized to nivolumab then ipilimumab (arm A) or the reverse (arm B). The assay was immunoSEQ multiplex PCR, and TCRdb's table has in-frame clones only and misses some. Among some 9,600 clones, nearly 25% were seen once, and the ten largest hold about a sixth. The sequencing used tumor tissue (inferred from file names), collected from a patient given nivolumab and ipilimumab in sequence. The receptors come from a human donor with melanoma.

By sample share, this clone is medium-sized. CDR3 residues: CASRPTGANTEAFF. The CDR3 DNA sequence: TGTGCCAGCAGACCGACAGGGGCGAACACTGAAGCTTTCTTT. The chain combines TRBV11-3 with TRBJ1-1, with 8 bases matching TRBD1. V lost 6 bases and J lost 1; bases outside the gene matches: 4. Germline-derived CDR1 and CDR2 are SGHNT and YENEEA. This CDR3 has 14 amino acids.

This clone was recorded a few times. This chain joins TRBV15 and TRBJ2-2; 9 bases agree with TRBD1. Germline lookup yields CDR1 LNHNV and CDR2 YYDKDF (reference sequence). This CDR3 contains 14 residues. V was pared by 5 bases and J by 4 bases, with 2 bases of the junction left unmatched. In DNA, the CDR3 is TGTGCCACCAGCCGGGACAGGGTCACCGGGGAGCTGTTTTTT. The encoded protein is CATSRDRVTGELFF.

The chain combines TRBV5-1 with TRBJ2-1, with 7 bases aligning to TRBD2. V was clipped by 0 bases and J by 1 base; unmatched bases: 4. This CDR3 is 16 amino acids long. Germline loops: CDR1 SGHRS, CDR2 YFSETQ. The CDR3 DNA is TGCGCCAGCAGCTTGGGTTCGGGAGGATCCTACAATGAGCAGTTCTTC. Translated, it gives CASSLGSGGSYNEQFF. Full variable domain (outside the CDR3, taken from reference TRBV5-1 and TRBJ2-1): KAGVTQTPRYLIKTRGQQVTLSCSPISGHRSVSWYQQTPGQGLQFLFEYFSETQRNKGNFPGRFSGRQFSNSRSEMNVSTLELGDSALYLCASSLGSGGSYNEQFFGPGTRLTVL.

This clone was counted between two and nine times. The chain recombines TRBV6-8 with TRBJ2-1; 10 positions agree with TRBD2. Germline V gene lookup returns CDR1 MNHGY and CDR2 SAAAGT. The CDR3 is 16 residues long. After removal of 2 bases from V and 3 bases from J, the junction contained 4 bases not matched to a gene. The CDR3 sequence: CASSYISSGSYNEQFF. In DNA form, the CDR3 reads TGTGCCAGCAGTTACATTTCTAGCGGGAGCTACAATGAGCAGTTCTTC.

This rearrangement joins TRBV29-1 to TRBJ2-2; D possibly uses TRBD1 or TRBD2 (5 bases each). Germline assignment: CDR1 SQVTM and CDR2 ANQGSEA. CDR3 length: 13 amino acids. V lost 8 bases to trimming and J lost 2 bases, with 12 bases between them. CDR3: CSSRDGNTGELFF. CDR3 nucleotide sequence: TGCAGCTCCAGGGACGGTAACACCGGGGAGCTGTTTTTT.

The rearrangement uses TRBV6-8 and TRBJ2-5, with D possibly TRBD2 on 5 matching bases. CDR3 length equals 13 residues. Deletions cut 5 bases from V and 6 bases from J, with 13 bases between. CDR1 is MNHGY and CDR2 is SAAAGT in the germline V gene. CDR3 in amino acids: CASSRGFGQTQYF. As DNA, the CDR3 is TGTGCCAGCAGTCGGGGATTCGGTCAGACCCAGTACTTC.

The table lists this clone with a few counts. J is TRBJ2-4 and V is TRBV6-8; TRBD2 agrees at 7 bases. The junction had 10 bases not matched to a gene; V was cut back by 4 bases and J by 4 bases. The germline V gene encodes CDR1 MNHGY and CDR2 SAAAGT. CDR3 size: 16 residues. This chain's CDR3 is CASSFLPPGGKNIQYF. As DNA, the CDR3 is TGTGCCAGCAGTTTCCTCCCCCCGGGGGGAAAAAACATTCAGTACTTC.

This clone is labeled as large. The chain carries TRBV6-8 and TRBJ1-5, with 9 bases fitting TRBD1. The J segment lost 5 bases and the V segment lost 5 bases, leaving 4 bases of the junction unmatched. Germline CDR1 and CDR2: MNHGY and SAAAGT. The CDR3 has 14 residues. The CDR3 DNA is TGTGCCAGCAGTCCCTGGACAGGGGATCAGCCCCAGCATTTT. This encodes CASSPWTGDQPQHF.

This clone was detected only a few times. The V gene is TRBV18, the J gene TRBJ2-2; weak D call: TRBD2 (6 bases). The CDR3 consists of 14 residues. Germline CDR1 is KGHSH and CDR2 is LQKENI. V lost 1 base, J lost 3 bases, and 6 bases lay in between. CDR3 bases: TGTGCCAGCTCACCACTAGCGGACACCGGGGAGCTGTTTTTT. It specifies CASSPLADTGELFF.

There are many counts of this clone. V and J are TRBV12-2 and TRBJ2-3. TRBV12-2 is labeled a pseudogene. The CDR3 sequence is 14 residues long. CDR3 nucleotides: TGTGCCAGTTCCCGCACAGAGGGCACAGATACGCAGTATTTT. Its translation: CASSRTEGTDTQYF.

This clone was counted only a few times. This chain connects TRBV11-3 to TRBJ2-7, with D tentatively TRBD2 (6 bases). The CDR3 runs to 15 residues. Per germline, CDR1 SGHNT and CDR2 YENEEA. Trimming removed 3 bases from V and 4 bases from J, with 16 bases in between. CDR3 region: CASSLSLGGPYEQYF. In nucleotides, the CDR3 is TGTGCCAGCAGCTTGAGTTTGGGGGGACCGTACGAGCAGTACTTC. Full variable domain (rest looked up from reference TRBV11-3 and TRBJ2-7): EAGVVQSPRYKIIEKKQPVAFWCNPISGHNTLYWYLQNLGQGPELLIRYENEEAVDDSQLPKDRFSAERLKGVDSTLKIQPAELGDSAVYLCASSLSLGGPYEQYFGPGTRLTVT.

The V and J genes are TRBV30 and TRBJ1-4; D is undetermined. The germline CDR1 and CDR2 sequences are GTSNPN and SVGIG (reference sequence). V was cut by 4 bases and J by 8 bases, with 14 bases left in between. The CDR3 consists of 13 residues. The DNA for the CDR3 is TGTGCCTGGACGGGATCAGTTGGAGAAAAACTGTTTTTT. Translation gives CAWTGSVGEKLFF.

In its sample, this clone was seen many times. This chain uses TRBV11-3 with TRBJ1-1; D ambiguous. V gave up 5 bases and J gave up 1 base, with 14 bases separating them. Germline V gene sequence: CDR1 SGHNT, CDR2 YENEEA. This CDR3 contains 15 residues. CDR3 DNA sequence: TGTGCCAGCAGCCGAATGAACGCAGAGAACACTGAAGCTTTCTTT. This codes for CASSRMNAENTEAFF.

This sequence joins TRBV11-3 and TRBJ1-5; D gene unclear. The germline V gene has CDR1 SGHNT and CDR2 YENEEA. Trimming removed 5 bases at V and 3 bases at J, with 11 bases between. CDR3 length: 14 residues. This CDR3 is CASSARASNQPQHF. The CDR3 region has the DNA TGTGCCAGCAGCGCCCGGGCCTCCAATCAGCCCCAGCATTTT.